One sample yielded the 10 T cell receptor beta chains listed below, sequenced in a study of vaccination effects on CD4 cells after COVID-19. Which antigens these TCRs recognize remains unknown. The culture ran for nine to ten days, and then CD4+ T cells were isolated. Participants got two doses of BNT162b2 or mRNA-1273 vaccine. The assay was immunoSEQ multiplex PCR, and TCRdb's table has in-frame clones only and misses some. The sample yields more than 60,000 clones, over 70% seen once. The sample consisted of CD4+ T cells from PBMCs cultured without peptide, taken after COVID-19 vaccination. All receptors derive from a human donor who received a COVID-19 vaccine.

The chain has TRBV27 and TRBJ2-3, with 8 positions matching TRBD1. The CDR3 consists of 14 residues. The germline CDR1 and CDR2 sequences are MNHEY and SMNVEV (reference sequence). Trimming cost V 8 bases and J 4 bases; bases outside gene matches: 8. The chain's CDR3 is CASQTDRAADTQYF. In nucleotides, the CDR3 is TGTGCCAGCCAGACGGACAGGGCCGCAGATACGCAGTATTTT.

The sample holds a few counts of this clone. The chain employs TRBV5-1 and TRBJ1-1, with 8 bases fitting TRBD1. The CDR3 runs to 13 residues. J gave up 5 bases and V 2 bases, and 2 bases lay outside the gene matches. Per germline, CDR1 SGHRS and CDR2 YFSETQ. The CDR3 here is CASSFDRGTEAFF. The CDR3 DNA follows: TGCGCCAGCAGCTTCGACAGGGGAACTGAAGCTTTCTTT.

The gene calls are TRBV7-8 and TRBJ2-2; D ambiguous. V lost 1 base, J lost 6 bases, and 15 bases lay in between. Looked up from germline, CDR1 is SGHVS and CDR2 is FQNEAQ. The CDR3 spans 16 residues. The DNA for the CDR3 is TGTGCCAGCAGCTTAGTCCGGGCGAGTAATGCCGGGGAGCTGTTTTTT. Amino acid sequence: CASSLVRASNAGELFF.

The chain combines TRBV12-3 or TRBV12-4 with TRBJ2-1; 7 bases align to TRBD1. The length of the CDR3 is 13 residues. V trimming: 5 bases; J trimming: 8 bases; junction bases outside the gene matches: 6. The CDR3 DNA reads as TGTGCCAGCAGTACGAGAACAGGGGATGAGCAGTTCTTC. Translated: CASSTRTGDEQFF.

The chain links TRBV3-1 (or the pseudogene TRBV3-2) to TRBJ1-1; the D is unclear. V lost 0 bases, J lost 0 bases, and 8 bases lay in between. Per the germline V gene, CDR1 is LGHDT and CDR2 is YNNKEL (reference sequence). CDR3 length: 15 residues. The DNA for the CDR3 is TGTGCCAGCAGCCAAGAGAGACTGCTGAACACTGAAGCTTTCTTT. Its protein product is CASSQERLLNTEAFF.

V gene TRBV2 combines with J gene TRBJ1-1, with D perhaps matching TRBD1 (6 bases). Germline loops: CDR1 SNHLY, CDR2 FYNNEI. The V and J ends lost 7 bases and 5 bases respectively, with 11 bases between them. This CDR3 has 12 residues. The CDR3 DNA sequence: TGTGCCAGCAATCGGGGGCTAACTGAAGCTTTCTTT. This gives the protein CASNRGLTEAFF.

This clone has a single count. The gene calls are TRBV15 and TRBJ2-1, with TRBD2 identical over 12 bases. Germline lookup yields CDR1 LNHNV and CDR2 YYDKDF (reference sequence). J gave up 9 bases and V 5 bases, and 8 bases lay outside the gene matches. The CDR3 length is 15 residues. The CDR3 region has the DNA TGTGCCACCAGCTCACGACTAGCGGGGGAAGGTGAGCAGTTCTTC. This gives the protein CATSSRLAGEGEQFF.

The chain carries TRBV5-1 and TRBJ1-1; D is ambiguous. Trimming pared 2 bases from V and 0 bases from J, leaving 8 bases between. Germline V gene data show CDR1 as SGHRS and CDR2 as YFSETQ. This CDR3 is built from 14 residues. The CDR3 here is CASSFFGVNTEAFF. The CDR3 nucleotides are TGCGCCAGCAGCTTCTTTGGGGTGAACACTGAAGCTTTCTTT.

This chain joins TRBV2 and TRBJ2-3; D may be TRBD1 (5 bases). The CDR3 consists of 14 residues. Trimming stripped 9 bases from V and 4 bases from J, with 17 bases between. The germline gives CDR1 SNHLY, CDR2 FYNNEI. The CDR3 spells CASQVVRGPDTQYF. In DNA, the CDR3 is TGTGCCAGTCAGGTGGTTAGGGGCCCAGATACGCAGTATTTT.

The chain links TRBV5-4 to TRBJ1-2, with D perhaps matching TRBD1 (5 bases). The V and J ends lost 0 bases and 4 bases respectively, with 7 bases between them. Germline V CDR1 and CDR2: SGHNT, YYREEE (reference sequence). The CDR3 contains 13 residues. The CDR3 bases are TGTGCCAGCAGCTTGGACAGGACCTATGGCTACACCTTC. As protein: CASSLDRTYGYTF. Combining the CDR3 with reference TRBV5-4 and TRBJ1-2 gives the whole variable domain ETGVTQSPTHLIKTRGQQVTLRCSSQSGHNTVSWYQQALGQGPQFIFQYYREEENGRGNFPPRFSGLQFPNYSSELNVNALELDDSALYLCASSLDRTYGYTFGSGTRLTVV.